This T cell receptor beta chain was retrieved from a study of Graves' ophthalmopathy and Graves' hyperthyroidism. In the study overall: Peripheral blood collection took place at initial diagnosis, before any treatment.

Points from the study as a whole: A model of 13 signatures distinguished ophthalmopathy from stable hyperthyroidism at 85% to 90% sensitivity and about 80% specificity.

The study amplified TCR beta CDR3 regions using RNA transcripts. Amplification began with first-round RT-PCR using HTBI primers, then second-round multiplex PCR was performed. TCRdb analysed the multiplex PCR reads with MiXCR anew, one entry per CDR3 protein. The repertoire holds about 390,000 distinct CDR3 sequences, with roughly 15% as singletons. With 2 bases clipped from V and 3 bases from J, the junction kept 10 bases outside the gene matches. The CDR3 covers 17 residues. CDR1 and CDR2 (germline): MNHEY, SMNVEV (reference sequence). Concerning this clonotype itself: Its target is unknown.

Patients newly diagnosed with hyperthyroidism, under 2 months' duration, were aged 18 to 65, the study reports. A volume of approximately 10 ml of fresh peripheral blood supplied the PBMCs. The TCR originated in an adult woman with stable Graves' hyperthyroidism. Sequences were obtained from peripheral blood. The gene calls are TRBV27 and TRBJ2-7; 10 bases map to TRBD2. CDR3 sequence reads: CASSLTSSGRALYEQYF. CDR3 in DNA: TGTGCCAGCAGTTTAACATCCAGCGGGAGGGCCCTCTACGAGCAGTACTTC.